This T cell receptor beta chain was sequenced in a study of shared clonotypes between healthy human individuals. Study information: Ranging from 18 to 49 in age, donors were two women and a few men. For every donor, three CD4 naive, three CD4 memory, two CD8 naive and one CD8 memory plates were used.

None of the donors, who were healthy HIV-negative adults, had recently had acute infections or vaccinations. This CDR3 has 18 residues. Germline values: CDR1 LGHNA, CDR2 YSLEER. V lost 3 bases and J lost 1, with 18 bases in between. Produced via immunoSEQ multiplex PCR; TCRdb's table is partial and in-frame only. The sample yields roughly 2 million clones, 90% to 97% seen once. This chain uses TRBV4-3 with TRBJ2-2; possible D gene TRBD2, 6 bases. Sequencing was carried out using naive CD4+ T cells sorted from blood. Regarding subset: CD45RA+ positively selected. The receptor's source is a man aged 18 to 29 in good health. CDR3 nucleotides: TGCGCCAGCAGCCAGGCCCTACTTGGCGGGAAGAACACCGGGGAGCTGTTTTTT. Its protein is CASSQALLGGKNTGELFF.